This entry lists 8 T cell receptor beta chains sequenced from one sample in a study of spatial heterogeneity in lung cancer. Whole-study findings and limits: The number of expanded tumor alpha and beta chains correlated with mutation number.

Time point indicated: sample taken at primary tumor resection. Using its own MiXCR run on the 5' RACE reads, TCRdb lists one record per CDR3 protein. The table has about 2,600 distinct CDR3 sequences, roughly 1.4% seen once. The antigens of these receptors remain unknown. The sample here was lung tumor tissue, taken at surgery. These receptors all come from a male donor with early-stage non-small cell lung cancer.

This clonotype is medium-sized. The chain joins TRBV2 to TRBJ2-5, with 7 positions matching TRBD1. Germline trimming cut 4 bases from V and 6 bases from J; bases unmatched to any gene: 5. The germline V gene has CDR1 SNHLY and CDR2 FYNNEI. This CDR3 has 13 residues. In DNA, the CDR3 is TGTGCCAGCAGTGGACAGGGTTTGAAGACCCAGTACTTC. Protein sequence: CASSGQGLKTQYF.

This clonotype was observed many times. The rearrangement uses TRBV18 and TRBJ1-4; D is ambiguous. The V and J ends lost 3 bases and 7 bases respectively, with 9 bases between them. Germline values: CDR1 KGHSH, CDR2 LQKENI. The length of the CDR3 is 13 residues. CDR3 residues: CASSPNMGEKLFF. The CDR3 region has the DNA TGTGCCAGCTCACCTAACATGGGTGAAAAACTGTTTTTT.

This clonotype was counted ten times or more. V usage is TRBV2 and J usage is TRBJ2-3; D is perhaps TRBD2 (6 bases). The germline V gene encodes CDR1 SNHLY and CDR2 FYNNEI. This CDR3 comprises 14 residues. V lost 4 bases to trimming and J lost 1 base, with 9 bases between them. In nucleotides, the CDR3 is TGTGCCAGCAGTGGCGGAGGGGGCACAGATACGCAGTATTTT. It is translated as CASSGGGGTDTQYF.

This clonotype is medium-sized (0.01 to 0.1%) within its sample. The chain has TRBV20-1 and TRBJ1-5; 7 nucleotides agree with TRBD1. V dropped 0 bases and J dropped 5; count of bases not matched to a gene: 1. From germline, CDR1 is DFQATT and CDR2 SNEGSKA (reference sequence). This CDR3 is 13 amino acids long. CDR3 sequence: CSARDQGDQPQHF. The CDR3 DNA reads as TGCAGTGCTAGAGATCAGGGGGATCAGCCCCAGCATTTT.

Judged by abundance, this clonotype is medium-sized. The chain uses TRBV7-8 and TRBJ2-7; either TRBD1 or TRBD2 may supply D (5 bases each). CDR1 SGHVS and CDR2 FQNEAQ come from the germline V gene. This CDR3 is built from 14 residues. The germline V and J ends were trimmed by 4 bases and 5 bases, with 15 bases remaining between them. CDR3 bases: TGTGCCAGCAGCTGGGACGGGGTTCGGGACGAGCAGTACGTC. Protein sequence: CASSWDGVRDEQYV.

This clonotype is classed as medium-sized. The V and J genes are TRBV7-2 and TRBJ2-5, with D maybe TRBD1 (5 bases). The CDR3 spans 15 residues. V was shortened by 1 base and J by 2 bases, with 11 bases between the two germline ends. The germline V gene has CDR1 SGHTA and CDR2 FQGNSA. CDR3 residues: CASSLVPGPQETQYF. In DNA, the CDR3 is TGTGCCAGCAGCTTAGTCCCAGGGCCACAAGAGACCCAGTACTTC.

The gene calls are TRBV5-1 and TRBJ1-1; D perhaps matches TRBD1 (5 bases). The CDR3 runs to 17 residues. Germline V gene lookup returns CDR1 SGHRS and CDR2 YFSETQ. V was shortened by 7 bases and J by 0 bases, with 22 bases between the two germline ends. CDR3 in amino acids: CASFQGTSSRVNTEAFF. The CDR3 bases are TGCGCCAGCTTCCAGGGTACTTCGAGCAGGGTGAACACTGAAGCTTTCTTT.

By proportion, this clonotype is large. The chain uses TRBV7-8 and TRBJ2-2; 7 bases are a match to TRBD1. Germline lookup yields CDR1 SGHVS and CDR2 FQNEAQ. The CDR3 totals 16 residues. V was pared by 4 bases and J by 1 base, with 6 bases of the junction left unmatched. The CDR3 bases are TGTGCCAGCAGCTCAAACAGGGGATGGAACACCGGGGAGCTGTTTTTT. Translating it yields CASSSNRGWNTGELFF.